A selection of T cell receptor beta chains follows, all from one sample in a study of spatial heterogeneity in lung cancer. One entry per CDR3 protein results from TCRdb running MiXCR on the 5' RACE reads. The sample includes roughly 4,200 distinct CDR3 sequences, roughly 24% of them seen just once. Sequencing used PBMCs, obtained at follow-up. Source of these receptors: a male donor with early-stage non-small cell lung cancer. The CDR3 runs from the conserved cysteine through the conserved F or W. The D gene is left open where the match is weak. Size values are once, few and many counts, or a class for expanded clones, and some rows have none.

clone_size d_call j_call v_call cdr3_nt cdr3_aa
- - TRBJ2-3 TRBV7-2 TGTGCCAGCAGCTTAGAGGCAACTAGCCTTCCCACAGATACGCAGTATTTT CASSLEATSLPTDTQYF
medium-sized TRBD2 TRBJ2-3 TRBV5-1 TGCGCCAGCAGCTTGGCAGCGGGAGAGGGGCAGTATTTT CASSLAAGEGQYF
- - TRBJ2-3 TRBV7-9 TGTGCCAGCAGCCCCTCATATACGCAGTATTTT CASSPSYTQYF
medium-sized - TRBJ1-5 TRBV5-1 TGCGCCAGCAGCTCCAGACAGCGCAATCAGCCCCAGCATTTT CASSSRQRNQPQHF
- - TRBJ2-3 TRBV6-6 TGTGCCAGCAGTCTCAACCAGGATCCATTAGATACGCAGTATTTT CASSLNQDPLDTQYF
few - TRBJ2-1 TRBV6-1 TGTGCCAGACTAGGCATTATACCCCGAGAGCAGTTCTTC CARLGIIPREQFF
medium-sized - TRBJ1-1 TRBV14 TGTGCCAGCACCCCCGCCCCCGGAGTGAACACTGAAGCTTTCTTT CASTPAPGVNTEAFF
few - TRBJ2-2 TRBV2 TGTGCCAGCTCCTGGGACACCGGGGAGCTGTTTTTT CASSWDTGELFF
medium-sized - TRBJ1-1 TRBV7-9 TGTGCCAGCAGCTTAGTACAAAACACTGAAGCTTTCTTT CASSLVQNTEAFF
large TRBD2 TRBJ2-5 TRBV7-9 TGTGCCAGCAGCTTAGGTGGCGGGAGGTTAGAGACCCAGTACTTC CASSLGGGRLETQYF
- - TRBJ1-1 TRBV28 TGTGCCAGCAAGGGGAACACTGAAGCTTTCTTT CASKGNTEAFF
- - TRBJ2-7 TRBV28 TGTGCCAGCAGTTCCCGGACCTACGAGCAGTACTTC CASSSRTYEQYF
- - TRBJ1-2 TRBV4-3 TGCGCCAGCAGCCCGGACAGTTCACCAAACCTCTATGGCTACACCTTC CASSPDSSPNLYGYTF
- TRBD2 TRBJ2-1 TRBV14 TGTGCCAGCAGCCAACCGGGACTAGGCTACAATGAGCAGTTCTTC CASSQPGLGYNEQFF
medium-sized - TRBJ2-1 TRBV7-9 TGTGCCAGCAGTTACAATGAGCAGTTCTTC CASSYNEQFF
few TRBD1 TRBJ2-7 TRBV4-2 TGTGCCAGCAGCCCCTGGGACAGCTCCTACGAGCAGTACTTC CASSPWDSSYEQYF
many - TRBJ2-3 TRBV9 TGTGCCAGCAGCTTTAGCGGATCTAGCACAGATACGCAGTATTTT CASSFSGSSTDTQYF
- - TRBJ2-2 TRBV29-1 TGCAGCGTCCGGACAGACACCGGGGAGCTGTTTTTT CSVRTDTGELFF
- - TRBJ2-7 TRBV28 TGTGCCAGCAGCATGGGACTGTACGAGCAGTACTTC CASSMGLYEQYF
medium-sized - TRBJ1-1 TRBV6-1 TGTGCCAGCAGTGAAGTCATGGACACTGAAGCTTTCTTT CASSEVMDTEAFF
- TRBD1 TRBJ1-4 TRBV5-1 TGCGCCAGCAGCGCCCGACAGGGAGGGGAAAAACTGTTTTTT CASSARQGGEKLFF
medium-sized TRBD1 TRBJ1-2 TRBV2 TGTGCCAGCAGTGAGGCGACAGGGACCTATGGCTACACCTTC CASSEATGTYGYTF
medium-sized TRBD1 TRBJ1-2 TRBV9 TGTGCCAGCAGCGCGACAGGGAAGAACTATGGCTACACCTTC CASSATGKNYGYTF
medium-sized - TRBJ2-1 TRBV12-3/TRBV12-4 TGTGCCAGCAGTTCACACCCAGACAGATCAAGCTCCTACAATGAGCAGTTCTTC CASSSHPDRSSSYNEQFF
few TRBD2 TRBJ2-1 TRBV5-1 TGCGCCAGCAGCTTGTTAACTAGCGGGAGTTTTGGCTACAATGAGCAGTTCTTC CASSLLTSGSFGYNEQFF
few TRBD2 TRBJ2-3 TRBV5-1 TGCGCCAGCAGCCTAATTCTTCTGGCGGGAGGCCAAGATACGCAGTATTTT CASSLILLAGGQDTQYF
- TRBD2 TRBJ2-1 TRBV20-1 TGCAGTGCTAGAGATGGGGCGGGAGTGAATGAGCAGTTCTTC CSARDGAGVNEQFF
few - TRBJ1-3 TRBV7-6 TGTGCCAGCAGTCTCGGTGGGTCTGGAAACACCATATATTTT CASSLGGSGNTIYF
- - TRBJ2-5 TRBV10-3 TGTGCCATCAGCGCCGACGCGAAGGTGGCGCAAGAGACCCAGTACTTC CAISADAKVAQETQYF
- TRBD1 TRBJ2-7 TRBV20-1 TGCAGTGCTTCCGGACAGGGTGACGAGCAGTACTTC CSASGQGDEQYF
- - TRBJ1-5 TRBV6-5 TGTGCCAGCAGTTACTCCAGGGGCTTGGGTCAGCCCCAGCATTTT CASSYSRGLGQPQHF
medium-sized - TRBJ1-1 TRBV29-1 TGCAGCGTTGAAGTGGTCAGGGGCTGGGACACTGAAGCTTTCTTT CSVEVVRGWDTEAFF
- TRBD2 TRBJ2-7 TRBV28 TGTGCCAGCAGTTCTAGCGGGAGGGTGGGCGAGCAGTACTTC CASSSSGRVGEQYF
large TRBD1 TRBJ2-7 TRBV7-9 TGTGCCAGCAGCCAAGACCTGGGGACAGCCTACTACGAGCAGTACTTC CASSQDLGTAYYEQYF
few TRBD2 TRBJ2-3 TRBV2 TGTGCCAGCTTAACGGGACTAGCGGTGAGCACAGATACGCAGTATTTT CASLTGLAVSTDTQYF
many TRBD1 TRBJ1-5 TRBV7-2 TGTGCCAGCAGCTTAGTAATTGGTTTGGTGGACAGGGATCAGCCCCAGCATTTT CASSLVIGLVDRDQPQHF
- - TRBJ2-5 TRBV19 TGTGCCAGTAGTATTGCGACGAGACAGGCGAGAGAGACCCAGTACTTC CASSIATRQARETQYF
medium-sized - TRBJ2-2 TRBV29-1 TGCAGCGTTGAGGGGGTCTACGGGGAGCTGTTTTTT CSVEGVYGELFF
many - TRBJ2-1 TRBV12-3/TRBV12-4 TGTGCCAGCAGTTTAATCTTCAAGTGGCGGGGTAGTATTAGCTCCTACAATGAGCAGTTCTTC CASSLIFKWRGSISSYNEQFF
medium-sized - TRBJ2-7 TRBV20-1 TGCAGTGCTAGAGAGCCCCTTGCGGAGCAGTACTTC CSAREPLAEQYF
few - TRBJ1-1 TRBV6-1 TGTGCCAGCAGTGTCGGCAGGGACGGGGACACTGAAGCTTTCTTT CASSVGRDGDTEAFF
- - TRBJ2-5 TRBV10-3 TGTGCCATCAGTGAACGGAACCAAGAGACCCAGTACTTC CAISERNQETQYF
- TRBD2 TRBJ2-2 TRBV19 TGTGCCAGTAGTTTAACTAGCGGGCTAGACACCGGGGAGCTGTTTTTT CASSLTSGLDTGELFF
- - TRBJ1-3 TRBV5-8 TGTGCCAGCAGTACTGGACAGTTAGAAAACACCATATATTTT CASSTGQLENTIYF